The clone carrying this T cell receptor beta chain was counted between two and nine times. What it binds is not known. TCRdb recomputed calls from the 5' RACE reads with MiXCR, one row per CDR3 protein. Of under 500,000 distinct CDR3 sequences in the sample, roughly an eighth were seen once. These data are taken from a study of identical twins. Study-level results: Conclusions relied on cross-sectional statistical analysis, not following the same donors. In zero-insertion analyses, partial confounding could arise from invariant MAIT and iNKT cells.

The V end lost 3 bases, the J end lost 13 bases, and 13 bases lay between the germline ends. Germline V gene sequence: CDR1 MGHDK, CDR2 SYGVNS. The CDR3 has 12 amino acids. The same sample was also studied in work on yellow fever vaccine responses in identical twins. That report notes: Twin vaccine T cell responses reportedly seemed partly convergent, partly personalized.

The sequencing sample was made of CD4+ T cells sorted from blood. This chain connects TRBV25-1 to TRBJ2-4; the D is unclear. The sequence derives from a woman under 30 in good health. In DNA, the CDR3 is TGTGCCAGCAGTGACGGTGGCAGATGCCAGTACTTC. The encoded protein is CASSDGGRCQYF.